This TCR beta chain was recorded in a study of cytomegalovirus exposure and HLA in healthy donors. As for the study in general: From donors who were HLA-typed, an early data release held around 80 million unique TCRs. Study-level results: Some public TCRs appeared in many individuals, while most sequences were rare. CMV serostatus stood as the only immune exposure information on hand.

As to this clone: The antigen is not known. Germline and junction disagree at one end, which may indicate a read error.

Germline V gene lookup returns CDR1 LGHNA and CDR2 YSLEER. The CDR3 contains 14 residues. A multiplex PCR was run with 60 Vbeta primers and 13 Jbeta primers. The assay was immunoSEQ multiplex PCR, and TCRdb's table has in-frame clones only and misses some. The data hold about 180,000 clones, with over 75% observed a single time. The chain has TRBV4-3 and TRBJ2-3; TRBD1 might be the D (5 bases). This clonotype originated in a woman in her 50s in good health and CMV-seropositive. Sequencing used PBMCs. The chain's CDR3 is CASSEDRGPDTQYF. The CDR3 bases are TGCGCCAGCAGCGAAGATAGGGGTCCGGATACGCAGTATTTT.